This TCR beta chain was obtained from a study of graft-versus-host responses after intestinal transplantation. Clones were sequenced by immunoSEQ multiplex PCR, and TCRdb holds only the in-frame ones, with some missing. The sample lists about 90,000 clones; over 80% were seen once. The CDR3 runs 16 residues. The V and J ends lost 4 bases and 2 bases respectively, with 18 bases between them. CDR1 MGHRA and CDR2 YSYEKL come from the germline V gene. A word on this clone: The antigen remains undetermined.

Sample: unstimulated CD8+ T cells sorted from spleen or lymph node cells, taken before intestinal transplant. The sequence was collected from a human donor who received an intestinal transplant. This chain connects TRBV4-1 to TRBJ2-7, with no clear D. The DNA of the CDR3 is TGCGCCAGCAGCCTCAACGTTCCCGAGCCACCCTACGAGCAGTACTTC. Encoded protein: CASSLNVPEPPYEQYF.